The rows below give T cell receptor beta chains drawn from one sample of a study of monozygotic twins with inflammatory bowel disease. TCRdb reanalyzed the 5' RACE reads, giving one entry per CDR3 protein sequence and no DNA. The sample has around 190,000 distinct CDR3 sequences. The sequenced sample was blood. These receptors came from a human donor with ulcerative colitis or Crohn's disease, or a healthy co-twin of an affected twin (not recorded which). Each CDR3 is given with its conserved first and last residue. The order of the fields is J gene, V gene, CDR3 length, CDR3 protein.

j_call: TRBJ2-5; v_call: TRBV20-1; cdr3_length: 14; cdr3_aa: CSARGLEGQETQYF
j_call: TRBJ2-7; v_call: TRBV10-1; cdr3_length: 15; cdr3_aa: CASSESSAGIYEQYF
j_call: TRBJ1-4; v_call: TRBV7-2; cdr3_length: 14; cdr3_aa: CASSLRGGELKLFF
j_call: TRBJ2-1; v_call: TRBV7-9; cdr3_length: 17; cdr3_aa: CASTGSGGASSYNEQFF
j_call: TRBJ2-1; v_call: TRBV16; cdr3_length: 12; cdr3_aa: CASSPGTASHFF
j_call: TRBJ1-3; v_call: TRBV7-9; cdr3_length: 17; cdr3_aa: CASSPFPGQEGGNTIYF
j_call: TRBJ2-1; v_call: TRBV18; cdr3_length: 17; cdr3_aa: CASSLTRGDGLYNEQFF
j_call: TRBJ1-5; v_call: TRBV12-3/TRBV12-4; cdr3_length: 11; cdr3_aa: CASSINQPQHF
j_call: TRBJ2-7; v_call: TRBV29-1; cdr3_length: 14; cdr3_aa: CSVADRARSYEQYF
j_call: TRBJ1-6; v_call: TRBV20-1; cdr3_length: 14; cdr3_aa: CSASLGRGNSPLHF
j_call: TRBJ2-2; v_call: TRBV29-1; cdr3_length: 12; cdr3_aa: CSAAGPTGELFF
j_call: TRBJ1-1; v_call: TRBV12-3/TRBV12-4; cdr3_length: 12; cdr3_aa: CASSLRTTEAFF
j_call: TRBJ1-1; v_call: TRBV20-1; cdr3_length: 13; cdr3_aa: CSARDLLDTEAFF
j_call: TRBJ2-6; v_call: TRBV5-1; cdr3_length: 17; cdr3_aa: CASSQLVQSSGANVLTF
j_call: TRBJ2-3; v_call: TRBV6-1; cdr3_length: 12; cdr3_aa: CASSERVPVAHF
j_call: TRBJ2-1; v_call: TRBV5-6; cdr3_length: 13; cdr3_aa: CASSSGQGDEQFF
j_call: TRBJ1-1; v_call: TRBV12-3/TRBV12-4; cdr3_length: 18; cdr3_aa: CASRDKRYRVGVKTEAFF
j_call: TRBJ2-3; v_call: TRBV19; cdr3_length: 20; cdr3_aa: CASSAITGTRGALGTDTQYF
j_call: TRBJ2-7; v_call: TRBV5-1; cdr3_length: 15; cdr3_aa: CASSLAQQASYEQYF
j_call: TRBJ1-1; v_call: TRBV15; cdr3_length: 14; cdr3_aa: CATSRDNFNTEAFF
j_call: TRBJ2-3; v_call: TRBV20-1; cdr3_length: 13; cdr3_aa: CSAAGLSTDTQYF
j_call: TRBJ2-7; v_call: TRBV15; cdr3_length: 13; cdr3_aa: CATSNRRDRGEYF
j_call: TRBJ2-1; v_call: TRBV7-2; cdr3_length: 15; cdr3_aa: CASSLSGTFQNEQFF
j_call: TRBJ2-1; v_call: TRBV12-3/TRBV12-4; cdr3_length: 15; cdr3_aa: CASRKGASGGGEQFF
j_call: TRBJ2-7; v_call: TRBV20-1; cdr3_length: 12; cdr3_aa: CSARHGAYEQYF
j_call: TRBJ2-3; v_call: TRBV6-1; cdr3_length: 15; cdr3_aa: CASSDVGGHTDTQYF
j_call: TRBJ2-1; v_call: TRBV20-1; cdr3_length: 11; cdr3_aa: CSARSPEEQFF
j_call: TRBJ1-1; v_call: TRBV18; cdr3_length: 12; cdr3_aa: CASSPKDTEAFF
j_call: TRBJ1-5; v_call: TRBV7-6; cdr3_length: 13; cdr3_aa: CASSLAQLQPQHF
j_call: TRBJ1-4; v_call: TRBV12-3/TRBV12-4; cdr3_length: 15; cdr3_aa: CASSTAGGRNEKLFF
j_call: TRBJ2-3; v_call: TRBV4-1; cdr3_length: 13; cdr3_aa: CASSQRSGGDQYF
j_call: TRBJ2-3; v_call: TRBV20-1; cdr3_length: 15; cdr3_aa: CSAPPWAGNRDTQYF